One sample yielded the 22 T cell receptor beta chains listed below, sequenced in a study of tumor-infiltrating lymphocytes in primary liver carcinoma. The authors made TCR beta cDNA from 400 to 600 ng total RNA with a constant-region primer. Libraries covering TCR beta were generated through three nested multiplex PCR rounds (using a slightly modified ARM-PCR). Running roughly 10 cycles apiece, the first two PCR rounds relied on TRBV1-TRBV30 forward primers together with a C-beta reverse primer. In TCRdb, the multiplex PCR reads were re-called with MiXCR into one record per CDR3 protein. The sample holds some 180,000 distinct CDR3 sequences, about 60% seen once. Researchers drew blood RNA from unsorted whole blood and extracted germline DNA as well. The material sequenced was peripheral blood. Receptor source: a man aged 40-55 years with primary liver carcinoma and hepatitis B virus infection.

The chain couples TRBV7-9 to TRBJ2-1; D uncertain. In germline, CDR1 is SEHNR, CDR2 FQNEAQ (reference sequence). This CDR3 contains 16 residues. The V end was cut by 3 bases, the J end by 3 bases, with 15 bases between. CDR3 region: CASSLGIADHYNEQFF. In DNA, the CDR3 is TGTGCCAGCAGCTTGGGGATAGCCGACCACTACAATGAGCAGTTCTTC. Full variable domain (remainder filled in from reference TRBV7-9 and TRBJ2-1): DTGVSQNPRHKITKRGQNVTFRCDPISEHNRLYWYRQTLGQGPEFLTYFQNEAQLEKSRLLSDRFSAERPKGSFSTLEIQRTEQGDSAMYLCASSLGIADHYNEQFFGPGTRLTVL.

V and J are TRBV6-5 and TRBJ2-1; TRBD1 matches 7 bases. The CDR3 is 14 amino acids. The ends lost 2 bases at V and 4 bases at J; junction bases unmatched: 2. Germline V CDR1 and CDR2: MNHEY, SVGAGI. The CDR3 loop reads CASSYRDSYNEQFF. In DNA, the CDR3 is TGTGCCAGCAGTTACCGGGACAGTTACAATGAGCAGTTCTTC.

The rearrangement links TRBV12-5 to TRBJ2-3; 10 nucleotides line up with TRBD2. The CDR3 is made up of 16 amino acids. Losses at the gene ends were 0 bases for V and 8 bases for J; bases not matched to a gene: 8. Per the germline V gene, CDR1 is LGHNT and CDR2 is FRNRAP. The chain's CDR3 is CASGLVSGRAEVTQYF. The CDR3 DNA reads as TGTGCTAGTGGTTTGGTAAGCGGGAGGGCCGAGGTTACGCAGTATTTT.

In the case of this clonotype: Since no conserved phenylalanine or tryptophan closes the CDR3, a read error is the likely cause. The chain carries TRBV5-4 and TRBJ1-6, with D maybe TRBD1 (6 bases). This CDR3 has 14 amino acids. The germline V and J ends were trimmed by 0 bases and 6 bases, with 7 bases remaining between them. Germline lookup yields CDR1 SGHNT and CDR2 YYREEE (reference sequence). In DNA form, the CDR3 reads TGTGCCAGCAGCTTGGACAGGGTTAATTCACCCCTCCACATT. Translating it yields CASSLDRVNSPLHI.

This rearrangement joins TRBV12-3 or TRBV12-4 to TRBJ1-1, with a weak D call TRBD1 (5 bases). This CDR3 has 13 residues. Trimming shortened V by 7 bases and J by 3 bases, and 12 bases separated the two germline ends. CDR3 DNA: TGTGCCAGCATTTGCGGGGGGTACACTGAAGCTTTCTTT. Translation gives CASICGGYTEAFF.

The rearrangement links TRBV10-1 to TRBJ2-1; TRBD2 aligns across 10 bases. The CDR3 covers 15 residues. V shed 1 base, J shed 8 bases, and the junction held 5 bases outside the gene matches. Germline-derived CDR1 and CDR2 are WNHNN and SYGVQD (reference sequence). CDR3 amino acids: CASSELSGRVHEQFF. Here the CDR3 DNA reads TGCGCCAGCAGTGAGTTGAGCGGGAGGGTCCATGAGCAGTTCTTC.

This sequence joins TRBV11-1 and TRBJ2-3, with TRBD1 matching over 7 bases. The trim removed 1 base at V and 6 bases at J, leaving 7 bases unmatched. The CDR3 length is 15 residues. Per germline, CDR1 SGHAT and CDR2 FQDESV (reference sequence). The CDR3 spells CASSLERGRVDTQYF. DNA of the CDR3: TGTGCCAGCAGCTTAGAAAGGGGGCGCGTCGATACGCAGTATTTT.

As for this clonotype: The missing conserved phenylalanine or tryptophan at the end of this CDR3 makes a read error likely. CDR3 DNA: TGTGCCAGCAATCTGACAGGGCACAATCAGCCCCAGCATCTT. It yields the protein CASNLTGHNQPQHL. The chain links TRBV12-3 or TRBV12-4 to TRBJ1-5; TRBD1 agrees at 7 bases. With 7 bases clipped from V and 3 bases from J, the junction kept 6 bases outside the gene matches. The CDR3 covers 14 residues.

The rearrangement links TRBV25-1 to TRBJ2-3, with 9 bases that match TRBD2. Germline assignment: CDR1 MGHDK and CDR2 SYGVNS. The CDR3 has 15 residues. The CDR3 DNA reads as TGTGCAGTGGGCGGACTAGCGACCCGCACAGATACGCAGTATTTT. It codes for CAVGGLATRTDTQYF.

To note about this clonotype: One end of the junction varies from germline; a read error may be responsible. CDR3 sequence: CASGLVPSQLAVRETQYF. The CDR3 region has the DNA TGCGCTAGTGGTTTGGTACCGTCCCAACTAGCGGTTCGGGAGACCCAGTACTTC. The rearrangement links TRBV12-5 to TRBJ2-5, with 8 bases lining up with TRBD2. This CDR3 contains 18 residues. Germline-derived CDR1 and CDR2 are LGHNT and FRNRAP.

This rearrangement joins TRBV4-1 to TRBJ2-7; D gene unclear. V was pared by 6 bases and J by 3 bases, with 12 bases between. The germline gives CDR1 MGHRA, CDR2 YSYEKL. The CDR3 contains 13 residues. CDR3 protein: CASRHSVHYEQYF. In DNA, the CDR3 is TGCGCCAGCAGACACTCCGTTCACTACGAGCAGTACTTC.

Notes on this clonotype: A read error may produce the germline difference seen at one junction end. The CDR3 nucleotides are TGTGCCAGTAGCTCCCCGGTGGGAGGGTATACAGATACGCAGTATTTT. This codes for CASSSPVGGYTDTQYF. The chain links TRBV5-4 to TRBJ2-3, with 7 bases that match TRBD2. CDR1 and CDR2 from the germline V gene are SGHNT and YYREEE (reference sequence). The CDR3 is 16 amino acids.

The chain carries TRBV5-6 and TRBJ2-7; no firm D call. From germline, CDR1 is SGHDT and CDR2 YYEEEE. Trimming shortened V by 0 bases and J by 6 bases, and 4 bases separated the two germline ends. The length of the CDR3 is 11 residues. The CDR3, as DNA: TGTGCCAGCAGCTTGGGGCCCGAGCAGTACTTC. The encoded protein is CASSLGPEQYF.

The rearrangement joins TRBV29-1 to TRBJ2-5, with 7 bases matching TRBD2. CDR3 length: 11 amino acids. The J segment lost 8 bases and the V segment lost 7 bases, leaving 7 bases of the junction unmatched. Per germline, CDR1 SQVTM and CDR2 ANQGSEA. CDR3 amino acids: CSGRGGDTQYF. CDR3 DNA: TGCAGCGGTCGGGGAGGGGATACCCAGTACTTC.

This chain links TRBV12-3 or TRBV12-4 with TRBJ2-7, with D hard to call. The CDR3 is 12 amino acids. The ends were cut back, 8 bases at V and 9 bases at J, with 17 bases in the middle. CDR3 nucleotide sequence: TGTGCCAGCGGCCTATCAGCTTTCGGGCAGTACTTC. Protein product: CASGLSAFGQYF.

Worth noting for this clonotype: A much larger clone lies a single base off, so this may be a read error. V is TRBV14 and J is TRBJ2-7, with 8 nucleotides matching TRBD1. The germline V gene encodes CDR1 SGHDN and CDR2 FVKESK. The ends lost 4 bases at V and 0 bases at J; junction bases unmatched: 5. The CDR3 covers 15 residues. CDR3 sequence: CASSPRGQDSYEQYF. The CDR3, as DNA: TGTGCCAGCAGCCCCCGGGGACAGGACTCCTACGAGCAGTACTTC.

This clonotype appeared many times. The chain employs TRBV11-1 and TRBJ2-3; D unresolved. The germline V gene encodes CDR1 SGHAT and CDR2 FQDESV (reference sequence). V gave up 5 bases and J gave up 3 bases, with 12 bases separating them. CDR3 length: 14 residues. CDR3: CASSLSDATDTQYF. The CDR3 nucleotides read TGTGCCAGCAGCCTCTCGGACGCTACAGATACGCAGTATTTT. The full variable domain, in which reference TRBV11-1 and TRBJ2-3 provide the parts outside the CDR3, is EAEVAQSPRYKITEKSQAVAFWCDPISGHATLYWYRQILGQGPELLVQFQDESVVDDSQLPKDRFSAERLKGVDSTLKIQPAELGDSAMYLCASSLSDATDTQYFGPGTRLTVL.

Regarding this clonotype: At one end, the junction sequence differs from germline, possibly due to a read error. The chain combines TRBV11-2 with TRBJ2-1, with D hard to call. The CDR3 runs to 14 residues. Germline CDR1 and CDR2: SGHAT and FQNNGV. The CDR3 sequence is CAGSFIASYNKQFF. The DNA for the CDR3 is TGTGCCGGCAGCTTCATAGCCTCCTACAATAAGCAGTTCTTC.

Remarks on this clonotype: No conserved phenylalanine or tryptophan is present at the end of the CDR3, so a read error is the likely explanation. The chain's CDR3 is CAIGTAENTEAFL. The CDR3 coding sequence is TGTGCCATAGGGACAGCCGAGAACACTGAAGCTTTCTTA. V and J are TRBV10-3 and TRBJ1-1, with 7 bases that match TRBD1. This CDR3 has 13 amino acids. The ends lost 9 bases at V and 1 base at J; junction bases unmatched: 5. The germline V gene has CDR1 ENHRY and CDR2 SYGVKD.

Remarks on this clonotype: This is likely a read error, given that the CDR3 carries no conserved phenylalanine or tryptophan at its end. The chain links TRBV5-1 to TRBJ2-1; D is uncertain. The CDR3 length is 12 residues. Germline loops: CDR1 SGHRS, CDR2 YFSETQ. CDR3 sequence: CASNFSNNGQFI. The CDR3 coding sequence is TGCGCCAGCAACTTCTCGAACAATGGGCAGTTCATC.

This clonotype was detected a few times. The rearrangement uses TRBV29-1 and TRBJ2-2; D gene uncertain. This CDR3 is 15 amino acids long. Germline V gene lookup returns CDR1 SQVTM and CDR2 ANQGSEA. Trimming shortened V by 0 bases and J by 9 bases, and 17 bases separated the two germline ends. The CDR3 loop is CSVEDQQTSSRELFF. The CDR3 coding sequence is TGCAGCGTTGAAGATCAACAGACCTCAAGCCGGGAGCTGTTTTTT.

In regard to this clonotype: One junction end disagrees with the germline gene, perhaps due to a read error. CDR3 in amino acids: CASIKSLAGANVLTF. In DNA, the CDR3 is TGTGCCAGCATTAAATCTCTCGCTGGGGCCAACGTCCTGACTTTT. J is TRBJ2-6 and V is TRBV6-5, with D possibly matching TRBD1 (5 bases). The V gene's germline CDR1 is MNHEY and CDR2 SVGAGI. The CDR3 contains 15 residues.